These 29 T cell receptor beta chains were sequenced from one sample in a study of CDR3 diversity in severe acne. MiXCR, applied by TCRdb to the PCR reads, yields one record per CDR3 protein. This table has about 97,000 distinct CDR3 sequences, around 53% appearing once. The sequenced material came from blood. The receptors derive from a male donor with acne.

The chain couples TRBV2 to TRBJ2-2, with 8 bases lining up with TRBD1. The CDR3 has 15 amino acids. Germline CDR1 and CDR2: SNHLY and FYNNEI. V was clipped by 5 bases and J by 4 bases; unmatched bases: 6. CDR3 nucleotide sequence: TGTGCCAGCAGTCCGAGGACAGGGAGCACCGGGGAGCTGTTTTTT. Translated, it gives CASSPRTGSTGELFF.

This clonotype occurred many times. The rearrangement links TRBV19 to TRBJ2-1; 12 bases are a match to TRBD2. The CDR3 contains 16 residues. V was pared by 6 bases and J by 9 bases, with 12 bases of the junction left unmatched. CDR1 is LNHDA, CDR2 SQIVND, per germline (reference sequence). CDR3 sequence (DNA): TGTGCCAGTAGCGGGGGGCCTAGCGGGAGGGCCTCTGAGCAGTTCTTC. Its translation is CASSGGPSGRASEQFF.

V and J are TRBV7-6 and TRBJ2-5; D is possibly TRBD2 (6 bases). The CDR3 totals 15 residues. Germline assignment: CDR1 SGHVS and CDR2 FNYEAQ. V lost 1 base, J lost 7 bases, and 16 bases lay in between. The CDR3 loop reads CASSLEGGITRTQYF. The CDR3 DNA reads TGTGCCAGCAGCTTAGAGGGCGGGATCACCCGGACCCAGTACTTC. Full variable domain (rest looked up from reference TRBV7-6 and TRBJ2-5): GAGVSQSPRYKVTKRGQDVALRCDPISGHVSLYWYRQALGQGPEFLTYFNYEAQQDKSGLPNDRFSAERPEGSISTLTIQRTEQRDSAMYRCASSLEGGITRTQYFGPGTRLLVL.

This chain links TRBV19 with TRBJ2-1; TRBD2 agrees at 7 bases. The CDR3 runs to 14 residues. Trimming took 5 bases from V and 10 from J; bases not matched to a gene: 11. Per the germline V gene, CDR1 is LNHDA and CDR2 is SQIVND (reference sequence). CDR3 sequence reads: CASSLTSRSYEQFF. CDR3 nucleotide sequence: TGTGCCAGTAGTTTGACTAGCCGCTCCTACGAGCAGTTCTTC.

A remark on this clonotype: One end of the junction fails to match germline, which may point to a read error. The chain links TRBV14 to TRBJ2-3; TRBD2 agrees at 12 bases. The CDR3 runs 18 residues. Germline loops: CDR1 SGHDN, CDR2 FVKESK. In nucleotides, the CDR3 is TGTGCCAGCAGCCAAGGACCCATGGGACTAGCGGGCACAGATACGCGGTATTTT. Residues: CASSQGPMGLAGTDTRYF.

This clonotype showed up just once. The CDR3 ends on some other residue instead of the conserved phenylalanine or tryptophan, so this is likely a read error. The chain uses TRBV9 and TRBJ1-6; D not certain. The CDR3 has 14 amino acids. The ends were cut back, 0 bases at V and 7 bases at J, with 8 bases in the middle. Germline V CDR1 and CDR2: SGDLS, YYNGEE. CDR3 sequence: CASSVAGHNSPLHS. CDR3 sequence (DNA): TGTGCCAGCAGCGTAGCGGGCCACAATTCACCCCTCCACTCT.

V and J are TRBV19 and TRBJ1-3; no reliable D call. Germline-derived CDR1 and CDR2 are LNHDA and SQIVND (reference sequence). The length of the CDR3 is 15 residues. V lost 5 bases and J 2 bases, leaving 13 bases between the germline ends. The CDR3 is CASSWSGAPGNTIYF. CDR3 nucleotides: TGTGCCAGTAGTTGGTCAGGAGCGCCTGGAAACACCATATATTTT.

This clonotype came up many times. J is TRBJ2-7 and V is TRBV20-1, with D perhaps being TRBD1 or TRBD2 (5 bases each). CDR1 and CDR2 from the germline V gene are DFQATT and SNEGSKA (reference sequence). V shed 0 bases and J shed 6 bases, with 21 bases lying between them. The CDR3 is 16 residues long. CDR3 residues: CSARDILGLPRGEQYV. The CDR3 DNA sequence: TGCAGTGCTAGAGATATCCTGGGTCTCCCGAGGGGCGAGCAGTACGTC.

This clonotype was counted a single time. The CDR3 region is CASRTDSFHENMETQYF. DNA for the CDR3: TGTGCCAGCAGGACCGACTCATTCCATGAGAACATGGAGACCCAGTACTTC. The rearrangement uses TRBV11-2 and TRBJ2-5; D is unclear. CDR3 size: 17 residues. V dropped 6 bases and J dropped 5 bases, with 25 bases sitting between them. Germline CDR1 is SGHAT and CDR2 is FQNNGV.

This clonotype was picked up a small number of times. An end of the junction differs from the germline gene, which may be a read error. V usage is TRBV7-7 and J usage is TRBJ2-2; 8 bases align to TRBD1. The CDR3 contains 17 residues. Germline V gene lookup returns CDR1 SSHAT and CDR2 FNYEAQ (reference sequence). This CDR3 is CASSFSYAGGGTGELFF. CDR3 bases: TGTGCTAGCAGCTTCTCATACGCAGGGGGCGGCACCGGGGAGCTGTTTTTT.

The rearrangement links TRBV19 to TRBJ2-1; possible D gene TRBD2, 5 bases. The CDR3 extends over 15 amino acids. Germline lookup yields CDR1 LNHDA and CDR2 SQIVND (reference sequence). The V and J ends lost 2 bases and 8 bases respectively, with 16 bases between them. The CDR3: CASSITADGPYEQFF. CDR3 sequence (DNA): TGTGCCAGTAGTATAACAGCGGATGGGCCATATGAGCAGTTCTTC.

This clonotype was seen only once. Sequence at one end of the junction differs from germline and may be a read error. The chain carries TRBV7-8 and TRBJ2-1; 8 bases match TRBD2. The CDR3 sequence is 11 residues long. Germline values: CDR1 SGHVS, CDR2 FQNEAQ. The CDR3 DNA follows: TGTGCCAGCAGCTCACGACTAGCGAAGGTCTTC. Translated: CASSSRLAKVF. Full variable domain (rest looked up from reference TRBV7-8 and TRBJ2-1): GAGVSQSPRYKVAKRGQDVALRCDPISGHVSLFWYQQALGQGPEFLTYFQNEAQLDKSGLPSDRFFAERPEGSVSTLKIQRTQQEDSAVYLCASSSRLAKVFGPGTRLTVL.

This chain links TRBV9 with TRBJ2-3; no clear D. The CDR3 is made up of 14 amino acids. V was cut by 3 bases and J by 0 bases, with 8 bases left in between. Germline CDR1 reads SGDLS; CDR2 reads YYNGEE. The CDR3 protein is CASSAPRSTDTQYF. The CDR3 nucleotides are TGTGCCAGCAGCGCGCCACGTAGCACAGATACGCAGTATTTT.

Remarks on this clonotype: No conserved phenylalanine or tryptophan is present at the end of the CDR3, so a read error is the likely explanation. DNA for the CDR3: TGTGCCAGCAGTTTATCGTGGGGGATCAATCAGCCCCAGCATTTA. It is translated as CASSLSWGINQPQHL. This chain uses TRBV6-5 with TRBJ1-5; D possibly corresponds to TRBD1 (5 bases). The length of the CDR3 is 15 residues. Trimming took 4 bases from V and 3 from J, leaving 13 bases between them. CDR1 and CDR2 (germline): MNHEY, SVGAGI.

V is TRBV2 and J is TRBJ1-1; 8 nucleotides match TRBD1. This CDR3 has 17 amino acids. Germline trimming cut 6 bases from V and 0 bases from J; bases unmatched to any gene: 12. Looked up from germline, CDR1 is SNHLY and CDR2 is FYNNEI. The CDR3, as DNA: TGTGCCAGCAGGCTAGACAGGGGCCGATTCATGAACACTGAAGCTTTCTTT. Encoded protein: CASRLDRGRFMNTEAFF.

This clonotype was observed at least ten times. CDR3 sequence: CSARDVRDRVPEKLFF. The CDR3, as DNA: TGCAGTGCTAGAGATGTGCGGGACAGGGTCCCGGAAAAACTGTTTTTT. The chain employs TRBV20-1 and TRBJ1-4; TRBD1 matches at 9 bases. The CDR3 loop spans 16 amino acids. CDR1 and CDR2 (germline): DFQATT, SNEGSKA (reference sequence). Trimming cost V 0 bases and J 8 bases; bases outside gene matches: 10.

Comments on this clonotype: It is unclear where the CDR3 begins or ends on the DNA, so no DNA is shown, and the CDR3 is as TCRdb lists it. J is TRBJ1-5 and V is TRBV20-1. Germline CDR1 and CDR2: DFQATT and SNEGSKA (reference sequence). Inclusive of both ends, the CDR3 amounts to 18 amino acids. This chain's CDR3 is CSAGVGEKLFFGSGTQHF.

The CDR3 loop is CASSLWFGTSGIGEQFF. CDR3 DNA: TGTGCCAGCAGCTTATGGTTTGGGACTAGCGGGATCGGTGAGCAGTTCTTC. The chain couples TRBV7-2 to TRBJ2-1; 13 nucleotides match TRBD2. Germline trimming cut 2 bases from V and 9 bases from J; bases unmatched to any gene: 10. This CDR3 is 17 amino acids long. Germline assignment: CDR1 SGHTA and CDR2 FQGNSA.

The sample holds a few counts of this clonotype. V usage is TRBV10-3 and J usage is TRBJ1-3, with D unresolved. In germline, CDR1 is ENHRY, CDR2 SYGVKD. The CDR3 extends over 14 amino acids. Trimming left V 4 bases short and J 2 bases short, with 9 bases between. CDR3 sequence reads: CAISAEHTGNTIYF. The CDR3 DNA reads TGTGCCATCAGTGCAGAGCACACTGGAAACACCATATATTTT.

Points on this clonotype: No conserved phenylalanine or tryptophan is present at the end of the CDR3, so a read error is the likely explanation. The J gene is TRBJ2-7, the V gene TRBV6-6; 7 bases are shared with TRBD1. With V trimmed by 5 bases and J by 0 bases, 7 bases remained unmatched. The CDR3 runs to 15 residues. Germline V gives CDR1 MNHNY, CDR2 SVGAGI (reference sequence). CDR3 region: CASSGQQGPSYEQYL. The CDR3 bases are TGTGCCAGCAGTGGCCAACAGGGGCCCTCCTACGAGCAGTACCTC.

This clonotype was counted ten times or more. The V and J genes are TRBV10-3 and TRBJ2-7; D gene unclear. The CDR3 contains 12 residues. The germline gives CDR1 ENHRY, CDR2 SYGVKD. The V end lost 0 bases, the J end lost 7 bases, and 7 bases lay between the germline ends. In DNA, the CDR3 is TGTGCCATCAGTGAGTCGACCCTAGAGCAGTACGTC. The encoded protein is CAISESTLEQYV.

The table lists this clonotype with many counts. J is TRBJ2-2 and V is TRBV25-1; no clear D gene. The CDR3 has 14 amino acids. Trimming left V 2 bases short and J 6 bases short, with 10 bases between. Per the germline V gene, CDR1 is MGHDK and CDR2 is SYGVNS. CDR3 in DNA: TGTGCCAGCAGTGAAAACTTTAAGCCCGGGGAGCTGTTTTTT. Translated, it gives CASSENFKPGELFF.

The CDR3 nucleotides read TGTGCCACCAGCAGAGACTTCTACTCTGGAAACACCTTC. Protein product: CATSRDFYSGNTF. This chain links TRBV15 with TRBJ1-2; D gene unclear. The CDR3 sequence is 13 residues long. The V end lost 0 bases, the J end lost 12 bases, and 14 bases lay between the germline ends. Germline V gene lookup returns CDR1 LNHNV and CDR2 YYDKDF (reference sequence).

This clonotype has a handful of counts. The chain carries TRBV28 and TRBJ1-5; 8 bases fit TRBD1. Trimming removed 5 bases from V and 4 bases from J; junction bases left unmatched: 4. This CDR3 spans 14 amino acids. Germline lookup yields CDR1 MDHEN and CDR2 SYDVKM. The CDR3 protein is CASSTDRGNQPQHF. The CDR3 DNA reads TGTGCCAGCAGTACTGACAGGGGAAATCAGCCCCAGCATTTT.

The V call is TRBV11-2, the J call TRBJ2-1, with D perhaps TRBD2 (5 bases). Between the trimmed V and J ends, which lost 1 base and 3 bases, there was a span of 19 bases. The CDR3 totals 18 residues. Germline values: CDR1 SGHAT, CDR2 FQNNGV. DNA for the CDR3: TGTGCCAGCAGCTTAGTGGGGAGCAACTCCCTGGGCTACAATGAGCAGTTCTTC. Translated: CASSLVGSNSLGYNEQFF.

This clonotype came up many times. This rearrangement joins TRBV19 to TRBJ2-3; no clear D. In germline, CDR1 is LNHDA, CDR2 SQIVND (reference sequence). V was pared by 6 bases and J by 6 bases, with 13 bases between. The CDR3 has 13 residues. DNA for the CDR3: TGTGCCAGTAGACGCCACTCAGCGGATACGCAGTATTTT. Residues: CASRRHSADTQYF.

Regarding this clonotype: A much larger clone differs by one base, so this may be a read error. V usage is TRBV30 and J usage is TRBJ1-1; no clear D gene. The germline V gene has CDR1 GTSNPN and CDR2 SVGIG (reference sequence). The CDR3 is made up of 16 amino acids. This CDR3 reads CAWSGALRRVHTEALF. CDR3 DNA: TGTGCCTGGAGTGGGGCTCTTCGTAGGGTGCACACTGAAGCTCTCTTT.

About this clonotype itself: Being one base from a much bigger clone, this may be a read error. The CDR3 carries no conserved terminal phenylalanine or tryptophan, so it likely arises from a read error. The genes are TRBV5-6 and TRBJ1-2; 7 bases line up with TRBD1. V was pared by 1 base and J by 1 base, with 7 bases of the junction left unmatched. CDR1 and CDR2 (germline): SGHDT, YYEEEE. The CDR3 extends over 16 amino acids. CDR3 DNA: TGTGCCAGCAGCTTGACGACAGGGACCCTTAACTATGGCTACACCATC. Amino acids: CASSLTTGTLNYGYTI.

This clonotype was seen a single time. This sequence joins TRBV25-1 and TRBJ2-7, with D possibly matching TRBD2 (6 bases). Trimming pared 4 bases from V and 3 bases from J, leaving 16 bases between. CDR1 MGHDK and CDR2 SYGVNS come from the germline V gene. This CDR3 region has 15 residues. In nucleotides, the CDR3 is TGTGCCAGCAGTGCCAAAGGGGACTCCCTCTACGAGCAGTACTTC. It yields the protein CASSAKGDSLYEQYF.